A selection of T cell receptor beta chains follows, all from one sample in a study of blood T cell repertoires in COVID-19. Only in-frame clones appear in the TCRdb table, and some are missing; sequencing was by immunoSEQ multiplex PCR. Counted here are approximately 52,000 clones, roughly 87% occurring once; the ten biggest clones make up less than 20%. Material for sequencing was peripheral blood. All receptors come from a human donor with active COVID-19. The donor label of this sample is uncertain. The CDR3 runs from the conserved cysteine through the conserved F or W. The order of the fields is D gene, J gene, clone size, V gene, CDR3 protein, CDR3 DNA. The D gene is left open where the match is weak. Size tells how often a clone was seen (once, few, many) or the class of an expanded clone, and some rows leave it out.

d_gene: TRBD2; j_gene: TRBJ2-1; abundance: .; v_gene: TRBV27; CDR3aa: CASSFRPSGDHEQFF; CDR3nt: TGTGCCAGCAGTTTTCGGCCTAGCGGGGACCATGAGCAGTTCTTC
d_gene: TRBD2; j_gene: TRBJ2-7; abundance: .; v_gene: TRBV6-5; CDR3aa: CASKGPGLVGLEQYF; CDR3nt: TGTGCCAGCAAGGGACCGGGACTAGTCGGTCTCGAGCAGTACTTC
d_gene: TRBD1; j_gene: TRBJ1-5; abundance: .; v_gene: TRBV5-1; CDR3aa: CASSPTGLGNQPQHF; CDR3nt: TGCGCCAGCAGCCCGACAGGGTTGGGCAATCAGCCCCAGCATTTT
d_gene: TRBD2; j_gene: TRBJ2-1; abundance: .; v_gene: TRBV13; CDR3aa: CASSFHTSGGRHEQFF; CDR3nt: TGTGCCAGCAGCTTTCATACTAGCGGGGGGCGTCATGAGCAGTTCTTC
d_gene: TRBD2; j_gene: TRBJ2-3; abundance: .; v_gene: TRBV5-1; CDR3aa: CASSLDFSGGRRYF; CDR3nt: TGCGCCAGCAGCCTCGATTTTAGCGGGGGGCGGCGGTATTTT
d_gene: .; j_gene: TRBJ2-5; abundance: .; v_gene: TRBV6-1; CDR3aa: CASSEGLHPKETQYF; CDR3nt: TGTGCCAGCAGTGAAGGACTTCATCCAAAGGAGACCCAGTACTTC
d_gene: .; j_gene: TRBJ2-1; abundance: .; v_gene: TRBV4-1; CDR3aa: CASSPTGGSYNEQFF; CDR3nt: TGCGCCAGCAGCCCTACGGGTGGATCTTACAATGAGCAGTTCTTC
d_gene: .; j_gene: TRBJ1-6; abundance: .; v_gene: TRBV5-4; CDR3aa: CASSLQGYNSPLHF; CDR3nt: TGTGCCAGCAGCTTACAGGGTTATAATTCACCCCTCCACTTT
d_gene: .; j_gene: TRBJ1-5; abundance: .; v_gene: TRBV4-3; CDR3aa: CASSQDYRGLNQPQHF; CDR3nt: TGCGCCAGCAGCCAAGATTATAGGGGACTTAATCAGCCCCAGCATTTT
d_gene: .; j_gene: TRBJ2-3; abundance: .; v_gene: TRBV11-2; CDR3aa: CASSPAALTQYF; CDR3nt: TGTGCCAGCAGCCCGGCGGCACTCACGCAGTATTTT
d_gene: .; j_gene: TRBJ1-3; abundance: .; v_gene: TRBV10-3; CDR3aa: CAISPPGSYSGNTIYF; CDR3nt: TGTGCCATCAGTCCCCCAGGGTCTTACTCTGGAAACACCATATATTTT
d_gene: TRBD1; j_gene: TRBJ2-6; abundance: .; v_gene: TRBV5-8; CDR3aa: CASSLVAGGNSGANVLTF; CDR3nt: TGTGCCAGCAGCTTGGTGGCAGGGGGTAACTCTGGGGCCAACGTCCTGACTTTC
d_gene: .; j_gene: TRBJ2-3; abundance: .; v_gene: TRBV5-8; CDR3aa: CASSLGSGGRVDTQYF; CDR3nt: TGTGCCAGCAGCTTGGGGTCTGGGGGCAGGGTGGATACGCAGTATTTT
d_gene: .; j_gene: TRBJ2-2; abundance: few; v_gene: TRBV6-5; CDR3aa: CASTGRFAGELFF; CDR3nt: TGTGCCAGCACAGGGCGGTTTGCCGGGGAGCTGTTTTTT
d_gene: .; j_gene: TRBJ1-2; abundance: .; v_gene: TRBV7-2; CDR3aa: CASSPPAGEGGYGYTF; CDR3nt: TGTGCCAGCAGCCCGCCCGCCGGGGAAGGGGGCTATGGCTACACCTTC
d_gene: .; j_gene: TRBJ1-1; abundance: .; v_gene: TRBV7-9; CDR3aa: CASSLPQGGAFF; CDR3nt: TGTGCCAGCAGCTTACCGCAGGGTGGTGCTTTCTTT
d_gene: TRBD2; j_gene: TRBJ2-2; abundance: .; v_gene: TRBV7-9; CDR3aa: CASSLARRGELTGELFF; CDR3nt: TGTGCCAGCAGCTTAGCGAGGCGGGGGGAGTTGACCGGGGAGCTGTTTTTT
d_gene: .; j_gene: TRBJ1-1; abundance: .; v_gene: TRBV3-1/TRBV3-2; CDR3aa: CASSQVSWNTEAFF; CDR3nt: TGTGCCAGCAGCCAAGTTTCGTGGAACACTGAAGCTTTCTTT
d_gene: TRBD2; j_gene: TRBJ2-5; abundance: .; v_gene: TRBV18; CDR3aa: CASSPSTGGIQETQYF; CDR3nt: TGTGCCAGCTCACCATCAACGGGGGGTATCCAAGAGACCCAGTACTTC
d_gene: .; j_gene: TRBJ1-2; abundance: few; v_gene: TRBV11-2; CDR3aa: CASSSLRGPDYGYTF; CDR3nt: TGTGCCAGCAGTTCACTTAGGGGCCCCGACTATGGCTACACCTTC
d_gene: TRBD1; j_gene: TRBJ1-4; abundance: .; v_gene: TRBV4-3; CDR3aa: CASSPGQRTTNEKLFF; CDR3nt: TGCGCCAGCAGCCCGGGACAGAGAACAACTAATGAAAAACTGTTTTTT
d_gene: .; j_gene: TRBJ2-2; abundance: once; v_gene: TRBV7-2; CDR3aa: CASSLFDVGADTGELFF; CDR3nt: TGTGCCAGCAGCTTATTTGATGTGGGGGCCGACACCGGGGAGCTGTTTTTT
d_gene: .; j_gene: TRBJ2-2; abundance: few; v_gene: TRBV13; CDR3aa: CASSPLELAGELFF; CDR3nt: TGTGCCAGCAGCCCCCTTGAGCTGGCCGGGGAGCTGTTTTTT
d_gene: TRBD1; j_gene: TRBJ1-1; abundance: .; v_gene: TRBV2; CDR3aa: CASPSTGGGYTEAFF; CDR3nt: TGTGCCAGCCCGTCTACAGGGGGCGGGTACACTGAAGCTTTCTTT
d_gene: .; j_gene: TRBJ2-7; abundance: .; v_gene: TRBV5-1; CDR3aa: CASSLVRTDSYEQYF; CDR3nt: TGCGCCAGCAGCTTGGTACGGACAGACTCCTACGAGCAGTACTTC
d_gene: .; j_gene: TRBJ2-1; abundance: .; v_gene: TRBV7-3; CDR3aa: CASSFNGVTNEQFF; CDR3nt: TGTGCCAGCAGCTTTAACGGGGTTACCAATGAGCAGTTCTTC
d_gene: .; j_gene: TRBJ1-2; abundance: .; v_gene: TRBV12-3/TRBV12-4; CDR3aa: CASSFGANYGYTF; CDR3nt: TGTGCCAGCAGTTTCGGTGCTAACTATGGCTACACCTTC
d_gene: TRBD1; j_gene: TRBJ1-4; abundance: .; v_gene: TRBV9; CDR3aa: CASSTGATNEKLFF; CDR3nt: TGTGCCAGCAGCACAGGGGCTACTAATGAAAAACTGTTTTTT
d_gene: TRBD1; j_gene: TRBJ1-2; abundance: .; v_gene: TRBV7-3; CDR3aa: CASSSGQDYGYTF; CDR3nt: TGTGCCAGCAGCTCGGGACAGGACTATGGCTACACCTTC
d_gene: TRBD2; j_gene: TRBJ2-7; abundance: .; v_gene: TRBV4-3; CDR3aa: CASSQVAFRAGGSYEQYF; CDR3nt: TGCGCCAGCAGCCAAGTGGCCTTTAGAGCGGGGGGTTCCTACGAGCAGTACTTC
d_gene: TRBD2; j_gene: TRBJ2-7; abundance: few; v_gene: TRBV4-2; CDR3aa: CASSQAAGTSYEQYF; CDR3nt: TGTGCCAGCAGCCAAGCGGCCGGGACTAGCTACGAGCAGTACTTC
d_gene: .; j_gene: TRBJ2-7; abundance: few; v_gene: TRBV5-1; CDR3aa: CASSLEAGSSYEQYF; CDR3nt: TGCGCCAGCAGCTTGGAAGCGGGTAGCTCCTACGAGCAGTACTTC
d_gene: TRBD1; j_gene: TRBJ1-5; abundance: .; v_gene: TRBV5-5; CDR3aa: CASSLDRVGHQPQHF; CDR3nt: TGTGCCAGCAGCCTGGACAGGGTTGGTCATCAGCCCCAGCATTTT
d_gene: .; j_gene: TRBJ1-2; abundance: .; v_gene: TRBV2; CDR3aa: CASRTDYGYTF; CDR3nt: TGTGCCAGCAGGACAGACTATGGCTACACCTTC
d_gene: TRBD1; j_gene: TRBJ2-6; abundance: .; v_gene: TRBV27; CDR3aa: CASSSLLATGGRGVLTF; CDR3nt: TGTGCCAGCAGTTCCTTACTAGCAACAGGGGGGCGCGGTGTCCTGACTTTC
d_gene: TRBD1; j_gene: TRBJ1-2; abundance: .; v_gene: TRBV13; CDR3aa: CASSPRNLQGANYGYTF; CDR3nt: TGTGCCAGCAGCCCCCGAAACCTACAGGGGGCGAACTATGGCTACACCTTC
d_gene: .; j_gene: TRBJ1-1; abundance: .; v_gene: TRBV4-3; CDR3aa: CASSQTSGGFGAFF; CDR3nt: TGCGCCAGCAGCCAAACGAGCGGGGGGTTCGGAGCTTTCTTT
d_gene: TRBD1; j_gene: TRBJ1-2; abundance: once; v_gene: TRBV24-1; CDR3aa: CATSDLQGAGYTF; CDR3nt: TGTGCCACCAGTGATTTGCAGGGGGCCGGCTACACCTTC
d_gene: .; j_gene: TRBJ2-3; abundance: .; v_gene: TRBV9; CDR3aa: CASSEDSIGVDTQYF; CDR3nt: TGTGCCAGCAGCGAAGACAGTATCGGTGTAGATACGCAGTATTTT
d_gene: .; j_gene: TRBJ2-7; abundance: .; v_gene: TRBV12-3/TRBV12-4; CDR3aa: CASRSGFYEQYF; CDR3nt: TGTGCCAGCAGATCAGGATTCTACGAGCAGTACTTC
d_gene: .; j_gene: TRBJ1-2; abundance: .; v_gene: TRBV6-1; CDR3aa: CASSKALWSTGYYGYTF; CDR3nt: TGTGCCAGCAGTAAAGCTCTATGGTCCACAGGTTACTATGGCTACACCTTC